Presented here are 26 T cell receptor beta chains from one specimen sequenced in a study of siplizumab effects on memory and regulatory T cells. Method: immunoSEQ multiplex PCR; TCRdb's copy keeps in-frame clones and lacks some. Of 90,000 to 120,000 clones in the sample, about 94% were seen once. The material sequenced was Tregs sorted from blood. The origin of the receptors is a human donor in good health.

This clone showed up just a few times. The rearrangement links TRBV5-1 to TRBJ2-5; the match to TRBD1 covers 7 bases. The V and J ends lost 3 bases and 1 base, in that order; junction bases with no gene match: 6. Germline V gene sequence: CDR1 SGHRS, CDR2 YFSETQ. This CDR3 is built from 15 residues. CDR3 bases: TGCGCCAGCAGCTCACCACAGGGGTCCCAAGAGACCCAGTACTTC. It yields the protein CASSSPQGSQETQYF.

This chain uses TRBV10-1 with TRBJ1-6; 12 nucleotides match TRBD1. The CDR3 runs to 15 residues. V shed 6 bases and J 9 bases; nucleotides not matched to a gene: 6. Germline assignment: CDR1 WNHNN and CDR2 SYGVQD (reference sequence). For the CDR3, the DNA is TGCGCCAGCAGAGGGGACAGGGGGCACGGTTCACCCCTCCACTTT. Translating gives CASRGDRGHGSPLHF.

The genes are TRBV30 and TRBJ1-5; weak D call: TRBD1 (6 bases). The CDR3 spans 14 residues. The V gene's germline CDR1 is GTSNPN and CDR2 SVGIG (reference sequence). Deletions cut 2 bases from V and 1 base from J, with 9 bases between. CDR3 residues: CAWSIGGSNQPQHF. CDR3 DNA sequence: TGTGCCTGGAGTATAGGGGGGAGCAATCAGCCCCAGCATTTT.

V usage is TRBV7-2 and J usage is TRBJ2-1, with a possible D match to TRBD2 (5 bases). Germline V CDR1 and CDR2: SGHTA, FQGNSA. V was clipped by 3 bases and J by 7 bases, with 13 bases between them. The CDR3 sequence is 14 residues long. The CDR3 DNA reads TGTGCCAGCAGCTTCTCCGGGAATCTGAATGAGCAGTTCTTC. Protein: CASSFSGNLNEQFF.

The chain links TRBV29-1 to TRBJ1-2; TRBD1 might be the D (5 bases). Trimming pared 6 bases from V and 7 bases from J, leaving 18 bases between. Germline V lookup: CDR1 SQVTM, CDR2 ANQGSEA. This CDR3 has 13 amino acids. In nucleotides, the CDR3 is TGCAGCGTGAGGGACGTCGGTTATTTTGGCTACACCTTC. Translating it yields CSVRDVGYFGYTF.

The CDR3 loop is CASEGTGTGNTIYF. The CDR3 bases are TGCGCCAGCGAGGGGACAGGGACTGGAAACACCATATATTTT. V and J are TRBV10-2 and TRBJ1-3; TRBD1 matches 9 bases. Per germline, CDR1 WSHSY and CDR2 SAAADI. This CDR3 contains 14 residues. V lost 8 bases and J lost 2; bases outside the gene matches: 4.

This chain uses TRBV4-1 with TRBJ1-2; no definite D call. In germline, CDR1 is MGHRA, CDR2 YSYEKL. The CDR3 has 17 residues. V lost 1 base, J lost 4 bases, and 19 bases lay in between. CDR3 sequence reads: CASSQAHPGSWSYGYTF. CDR3 in DNA: TGCGCCAGCAGCCAAGCCCACCCGGGAAGTTGGTCCTATGGCTACACCTTC.

This chain links TRBV2 with TRBJ1-4; 7 nucleotides line up with TRBD1. Germline CDR1 SNHLY, CDR2 FYNNEI. This CDR3 spans 15 amino acids. V lost 5 bases, J lost 6 bases, and 9 bases stayed unmatched. Written as DNA, the CDR3 is TGTGCCAGCAGTACGACAGGGTGGGTTGATGAAAAACTGTTTTTT. Translation gives CASSTTGWVDEKLFF. The entire variable domain, with the rest obtained from reference TRBV2 and TRBJ1-4, is as follows: EPEVTQTPSHQVTQMGQEVILRCVPISNHLYFYWYRQILGQKVEFLVSFYNNEISEKSEIFDDQFSVERPDGSNFTLKIRSTKLEDSAMYFCASSTTGWVDEKLFFGSGTQLSVL.

CDR3 amino acids: CASSLGPGVQPQHF. The CDR3 DNA reads as TGCGCCAGCAGCTTGGGGCCAGGGGTTCAGCCCCAGCATTTT. The chain couples TRBV5-1 to TRBJ1-5; D may be TRBD1 (6 bases). There are 14 residues in the CDR3. The V end lost 0 bases, the J end lost 6 bases, and 10 bases lay between the germline ends. Germline V gives CDR1 SGHRS, CDR2 YFSETQ.

The chain links TRBV5-4 to TRBJ2-1; 11 nucleotides agree with TRBD1. V lost 3 bases to trimming and J lost 4 bases; unmatched junction nucleotides: 9. Germline CDR1 and CDR2: SGHNT and YYREEE (reference sequence). The CDR3 spans 17 residues. CDR3: CASSSRIGTGGYNEQFF. Written as DNA, the CDR3 is TGTGCCAGCAGCTCGCGTATAGGGACAGGGGGGTACAATGAGCAGTTCTTC.

This chain connects TRBV7-3 to TRBJ2-2; a possible D gene is TRBD2 (6 bases). This CDR3 comprises 15 residues. V shed 2 bases and J shed 6 bases, with 13 bases lying between them. CDR1 SGHTA and CDR2 FQGTGA come from the germline V gene. DNA for the CDR3: TGTGCCAGCAGCTTAGGCGGGGTCGGTCCCGGGGAGCTGTTTTTT. This translates into CASSLGGVGPGELFF.

The gene calls are TRBV19 and TRBJ2-6; D remains ambiguous. CDR3 length: 17 residues. V was trimmed by 1 base and J by 0 bases, leaving 10 bases between them. Germline V gene lookup returns CDR1 LNHDA and CDR2 SQIVND (reference sequence). The CDR3 is CASSIALSISGANVLTF. The CDR3 coding sequence is TGTGCCAGTAGTATAGCCCTTTCAATCTCTGGGGCCAACGTCCTGACTTTC. The full variable domain, completed using reference TRBV19 and TRBJ2-6, is DGGITQSPKYLFRKEGQNVTLSCEQNLNHDAMYWYRQDPGQGLRLIYYSQIVNDFQKGDIAEGYSVSREKKESFPLTVTSAQKNPTAFYLCASSIALSISGANVLTFGAGSRLTVL.

V gene TRBV6-6 combines with J gene TRBJ2-4, with 8 bases matching TRBD1. Germline values: CDR1 MNHNY, CDR2 SVGAGI (reference sequence). The CDR3 is made up of 15 amino acids. With 5 bases clipped from V and 0 bases from J, the junction kept 3 bases outside the gene matches. DNA for the CDR3: TGTGCCAGCAGTGCCAGGGGGCTAGCCAAAAACATTCAGTACTTC. As protein: CASSARGLAKNIQYF.

This clone was detected once. V usage is TRBV5-4 and J usage is TRBJ1-2, with D perhaps matching TRBD1 (6 bases). Germline V lookup: CDR1 SGHNT, CDR2 YYREEE (reference sequence). This CDR3 has 15 residues. V dropped 4 bases and J dropped 4 bases, with 17 bases sitting between them. The CDR3 DNA reads TGTGCCAGCAGCGTACAGGGCCGGGGGTCCTATGGCTACACCTTC. Translated: CASSVQGRGSYGYTF.

V and J are TRBV5-4 and TRBJ2-3; D is uncertain. Per the germline V gene, CDR1 is SGHNT and CDR2 is YYREEE (reference sequence). V lost 5 bases and J 3 bases, leaving 10 bases between the germline ends. CDR3 length: 13 residues. CDR3 nucleotide sequence: TGTGCCAGCAGTTCGAAGCAGACAGATACGCAGTATTTT. Translation: CASSSKQTDTQYF.

The chain is built from TRBV20-1 and TRBJ2-1; tentative D call: TRBD1 (5 bases). CDR3 length: 11 amino acids. V was shortened by 5 bases and J by 14 bases, with 16 bases between the two germline ends. Germline assignment: CDR1 DFQATT and CDR2 SNEGSKA (reference sequence). The CDR3 nucleotides read TGCAGTGCTGGGTTAGGGGATATCGAGTTCTTC. Translation gives CSAGLGDIEFF.

J is TRBJ1-1 and V is TRBV15; possible D gene TRBD1, 5 bases. The length of the CDR3 is 16 residues. Germline assignment: CDR1 LNHNV and CDR2 YYDKDF (reference sequence). Trimming stripped 5 bases from V and 2 bases from J, with 18 bases between. The CDR3 loop reads CATSLHPRGANTEAFF. The CDR3 nucleotides are TGTGCCACCAGCCTCCACCCCCGGGGCGCTAACACTGAAGCTTTCTTT.

The chain links TRBV9 to TRBJ2-1, with 7 positions matching TRBD2. This CDR3 contains 15 residues. CDR1 SGDLS and CDR2 YYNGEE come from the germline V gene. Unmatched junction bases numbered 6, after V lost 0 bases and J lost 6 bases. The CDR3 spells CASSVGGRVGNEQFF. The CDR3 DNA is TGTGCCAGCAGCGTAGGCGGGAGAGTGGGCAATGAGCAGTTCTTC.

V is TRBV19 and J is TRBJ1-2; no clear D. The CDR3 is made up of 16 amino acids. Germline V gives CDR1 LNHDA, CDR2 SQIVND (reference sequence). Trimming removed 7 bases from V and 2 bases from J, with 20 bases in between. CDR3 protein: CASTTGLTGMNYGYTF. Here the CDR3 DNA reads TGTGCCAGTACCACTGGTCTGACGGGTATGAACTATGGCTACACCTTC.

In its sample, this clone is medium-sized. The chain has TRBV18 and TRBJ2-3; D may be TRBD2 (5 bases). Trimming took 0 bases from V and 5 from J, leaving 9 bases between them. The CDR3 is made up of 14 amino acids. CDR1 is KGHSH, CDR2 LQKENI, per germline. The CDR3 here is CASSPPGSRDTQYF. The DNA for the CDR3 is TGTGCCAGCTCACCACCAGGGAGTAGAGATACGCAGTATTTT.

V usage is TRBV11-2 and J usage is TRBJ2-1; TRBD1 might be the D (6 bases). Germline V CDR1 and CDR2: SGHAT, FQNNGV. The CDR3 contains 14 residues. The V end lost 5 bases, the J end lost 5 bases, and 13 bases lay between the germline ends. The CDR3 is CASSAGQSNNEQFF. The CDR3 DNA reads as TGTGCCAGCAGCGCTGGACAGTCTAACAATGAGCAGTTCTTC.

This chain joins TRBV6-5 and TRBJ2-7; a possible D gene is TRBD2 (5 bases). CDR1 is MNHEY, CDR2 SVGAGI, per germline. The CDR3 loop spans 12 amino acids. Between the trimmed V and J ends, which lost 8 bases and 3 bases, there was a span of 11 bases. The CDR3 sequence: CASAGGDYEQYF. CDR3 nucleotides: TGTGCCAGCGCGGGCGGAGACTACGAGCAGTACTTC.

In this sample, this clone turned up once. The V call is TRBV27, the J call TRBJ2-2, with D tentatively TRBD1 (6 bases). The germline CDR1 and CDR2 sequences are MNHEY and SMNVEV (reference sequence). The CDR3 has 14 residues. Trimming stripped 6 bases from V and 4 bases from J, with 12 bases between. Here the CDR3 reads CASSRGWGTGELFF. The CDR3 region has the DNA TGTGCCAGCAGCAGGGGATGGGGCACCGGGGAGCTGTTTTTT.

V gene TRBV6-1 combines with J gene TRBJ1-3; the D is unclear. Looked up from germline, CDR1 is MNHNS and CDR2 is SASEGT. The CDR3 sequence is 13 residues long. The germline V and J ends were trimmed by 6 bases and 6 bases, with 12 bases remaining between them. CDR3 sequence reads: CASRDRNQNTIYF. The CDR3, as DNA: TGTGCCAGCAGGGACCGCAATCAAAACACCATATATTTT.

The table lists this clone with a count of one. The chain recombines TRBV7-2 with TRBJ2-7; tentatively, D is TRBD1 (5 bases). Per germline, CDR1 SGHTA and CDR2 FQGNSA. Trimming cost V 3 bases and J 3 bases, with 15 bases left between them. This CDR3 is 15 amino acids long. The CDR3 loop is CASSLFQQAVYEQYF. CDR3 in DNA: TGTGCCAGCAGCTTGTTTCAACAGGCAGTCTACGAGCAGTACTTC.

V gene TRBV6-4 combines with J gene TRBJ1-5, with D possibly matching TRBD1 (6 bases). This CDR3 spans 16 amino acids. CDR1 is MRHNA and CDR2 is SNTAGT in the germline V gene. V gave up 2 bases and J gave up 6 bases, with 17 bases separating them. CDR3 in DNA: TGTGCCAGCAGTGACCCCATTGGGGGGCGCTTTCAGCCCCAGCATTTT. Translation gives CASSDPIGGRFQPQHF.